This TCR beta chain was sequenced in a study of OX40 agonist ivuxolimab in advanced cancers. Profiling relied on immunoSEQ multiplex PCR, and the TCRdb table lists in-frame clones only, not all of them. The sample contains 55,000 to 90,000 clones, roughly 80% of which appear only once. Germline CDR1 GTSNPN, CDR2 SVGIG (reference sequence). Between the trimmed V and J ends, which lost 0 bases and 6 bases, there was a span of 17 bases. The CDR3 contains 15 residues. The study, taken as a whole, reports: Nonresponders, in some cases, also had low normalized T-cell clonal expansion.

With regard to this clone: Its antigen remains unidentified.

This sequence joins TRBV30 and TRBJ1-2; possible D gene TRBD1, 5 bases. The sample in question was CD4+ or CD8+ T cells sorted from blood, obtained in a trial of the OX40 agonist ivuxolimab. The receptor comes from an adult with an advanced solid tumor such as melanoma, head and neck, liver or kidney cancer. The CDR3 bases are TGTGCCTGGAGTGTCAGGGCCCGGTGGAATGATGGCTACACCTTC. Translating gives CAWSVRARWNDGYTF.